This T cell receptor (beta chain) was retrieved from a study of shared T cell receptors in the human thymus. Profiled with immunoSEQ multiplex PCR; TCRdb holds only in-frame clones, not every one. Found here are almost 550,000 clones, roughly 74% of them singletons; the top ten hold more than 0.01%. The CDR3 totals 15 residues. CDR1 is SQVTM and CDR2 is ANQGSEA in the germline V gene. V trimming: 0 bases; J trimming: 6 bases; junction bases outside the gene matches: 3. The data were also submitted as part of a second study, on human thymus T cells. From that second work: Thymus pieces cut out during corrective heart surgery were the tissue that was used. Unrelated people showed highly overlapping thymic repertoires, related research reported.

Sequencing was performed on thymocytes. The origin of this receptor is a boy younger than two with a congenital heart defect. The chain combines TRBV29-1 with TRBJ2-2; 11 bases align to TRBD1. The CDR3 coding sequence is TGCAGCGTTGAAGAGGGGGACAGGGGGTCCGGGGAGCTGTTTTTT. As protein: CSVEEGDRGSGELFF.